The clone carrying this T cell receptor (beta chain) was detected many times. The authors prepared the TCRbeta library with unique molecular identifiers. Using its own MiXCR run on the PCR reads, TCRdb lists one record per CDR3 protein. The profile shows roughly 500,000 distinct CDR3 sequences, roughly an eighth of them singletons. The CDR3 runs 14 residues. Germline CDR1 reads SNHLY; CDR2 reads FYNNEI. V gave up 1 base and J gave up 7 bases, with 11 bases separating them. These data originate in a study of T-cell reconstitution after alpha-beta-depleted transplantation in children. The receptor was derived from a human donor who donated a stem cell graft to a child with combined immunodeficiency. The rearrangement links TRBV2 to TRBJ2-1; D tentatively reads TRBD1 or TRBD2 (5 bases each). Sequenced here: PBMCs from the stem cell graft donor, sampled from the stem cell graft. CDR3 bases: TGTGCCAGCAGTGAAGAGGGACGTCGAAATGAGCAGTTCTTC. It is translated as CASSEEGRRNEQFF.